This T cell receptor (beta chain) came from a study of T cells after yellow fever vaccination (dated by TCRdb to between 2018 and 2021). About the full investigation: Libraries from fractions with low cell numbers were prepared with the SMART-Seq v4 Ultra Low Input RNA kit. To follow T-cell clones before and after both primary and booster YFV17D yellow fever vaccination, bulk TCR alpha and beta repertoires underwent longitudinal sequencing. The cohort comprised two healthy male donors, one aged 18 to 30 and one aged 30 to 40 years. Blood was drawn at multiple timepoints before and after primary and secondary immunization, with bulk PBMC replicates and cell subsets isolated. Beyond this particular receptor, the publication reports: A small fraction of clonotypes appeared in both the CD4 and CD8 compartments, likely as a result of convergent recombination. Because abundant contaminating clonotypes from the bulk population could be contained in FACS-sorted repertoires, computational filtering was required. Compared with the primary T-cell response, the secondary T-cell response was faster but weaker, reaching its peak on day 5 rather than on day 15. The study included only a couple of donors, which limits how far the findings can be generalized. Most clones expanded after primary vaccination (approximately 96% of CD4 and approximately 86% of CD8) were re-detected after the booster, suggesting that broad memory maintenance occurred.

Spanning cysteine to phenylalanine, the CDR3 consists of 14 amino acids. The DNA shown is the 42-base CDR3, in frame from base 1. V is cut by 0 bases and J by 4 bases, and the space between the germline ends is 10 bases. CDR1 is given as SGDLS and CDR2 as YYNGEE, both from the germline V gene. The table lists this clonotype with a few counts. Its antigen remains undetermined. Qualities for individual bases were not recorded, and no much larger clone is one base off. In the paper's terms, the treatment or condition label means: live attenuated yellow fever vaccine strain. A standard Ficoll-Paque protocol was used to isolate PBMCs from peripheral blood. Dynabeads CD4 and CD8 positive selection kits were used to isolate CD4 and CD8 T-cell fractions. TriZol was used to extract RNA from bulk PBMCs, CD4 and CD8 fractions, and dextramer-positive and dextramer-negative fractions. Sequenced using an Illumina NovaSeq 6000. TCR cDNA was synthesized by 5'RACE template switching, which introduced a universal primer site and unique molecular identifiers. Priming for cDNA synthesis came from both the TCR alpha and TCR beta constant segments. Two PCR steps were used to amplify libraries, with sample barcodes and sequencing adapters being added in the second step. Sequencing of libraries was performed on Illumina HiSeq 2500 (2x100 bp) or NovaSeq (2x150 bp). In the source study's methods: MIGEC was used to demultiplex reads and collapse the reads into UMI consensus sequences, and MiXCR was used for V(D)J alignment. Clonotypes responding to the vaccine were identified with edgeR on replicate PBMC samples, with the criteria of FDR below 0.01 and a log2 fold change above 5 up to day 15. CD4 or CD8 identity was assigned to each bulk clonotype according to whether the clonotype was present at higher abundance in the sequenced CD4 repertoire or the sequenced CD8 repertoire. TCRdb reprocessed the public reads (quality trimming at Q25 with fastp, clone calling with MiXCR) and kept in-frame beta chains. When rows share a CDR3 protein, they turn into one entry using the most common DNA and genes. The V and J calls reflect TCRdb's pipeline rather than the authors' work. The sample profile shows 340,000 or so distinct CDR3 sequences; about an eighth of them were found once. About 3% of the sample goes to the ten largest clones.

The rearrangement combines TRBV9 with TRBJ1-1, with the D gene uncertain. Material: CD4+ T cells sorted from PBMCs, obtained 15 days after the yellow fever booster vaccination. This TCR derives from a man aged 18-30 years who received the YFV17D yellow fever vaccine. The nucleotides read TGTGCCAGCAGCGTAGGTTCGGGGAGCACTGAAGCTTTCTTT. This is translated as CASSVGSGSTEAFF. With the portions outside the CDR3 filled from the reference TRBV9 and TRBJ1-1 genes, the complete variable region becomes DSGVTQTPKHLITATGQRVTLRCSPRSGDLSVYWYQQSLDQGLQFLIQYYNGEERAKGNILERFSAQQFPDLHSELNLSSLELGDSALYFCASSVGSGSTEAFFGQGTRLTVV.